The 28 T cell receptor beta chains listed next were all sequenced from one sample in a study of blood T cell repertoires in COVID-19. Only in-frame clones appear in the TCRdb table, and some are missing; sequencing was by immunoSEQ multiplex PCR. The sample has about 140,000 clones, just under 85% seen once. The specimen sequenced was PBMCs or T cells enriched from blood (not recorded which). Receptors were obtained from a woman between 40 and 50 years old who had recovered from COVID-19.

The genes are TRBV5-1 and TRBJ1-4, with 9 bases fitting TRBD1. The CDR3 extends over 14 amino acids. J lost 8 bases, V lost 4 bases, and 6 bases had no gene match. Germline CDR1 SGHRS, CDR2 YFSETQ. CDR3 loop: CASSATGGGEKLFF. CDR3 coding DNA: TGCGCCAGCAGCGCGACAGGGGGAGGGGAAAAACTGTTTTTT.

V gene TRBV18 combines with J gene TRBJ1-3; 7 bases map to TRBD1. V dropped 5 bases and J dropped 4; count of bases not matched to a gene: 8. CDR1 KGHSH and CDR2 LQKENI come from the germline V gene. This CDR3 region has 15 residues. CDR3 residues: CASSTNRDSGNTIYF. Written as DNA, the CDR3 is TGTGCCAGCTCAACGAACCGGGACAGCGGAAACACCATATATTTT.

The genes are TRBV4-1 and TRBJ1-5; 11 bases map to TRBD1. Per the germline V gene, CDR1 is MGHRA and CDR2 is YSYEKL. J lost 2 bases, V lost 0 bases, and 9 bases had no gene match. The CDR3 extends over 19 amino acids. CDR3 sequence: CASSQEPPGTGGGNQPQHF. The DNA of the CDR3 is TGCGCCAGCAGCCAAGAGCCTCCTGGGACAGGGGGGGGCAATCAGCCCCAGCATTTT.

This clone was detected only a few times. This chain uses TRBV3-1 (or the pseudogene TRBV3-2) with TRBJ2-1; 9 bases are shared with TRBD1. Germline CDR1 and CDR2: LGHDT and YNNKEL (reference sequence). The CDR3 length is 16 residues. With 3 bases clipped from V and 4 bases from J, the junction kept 7 bases outside the gene matches. The CDR3 DNA sequence: TGTGCCAGCAGCCACAAGCGGGGACAGGGATACAATGAGCAGTTCTTC. Translation: CASSHKRGQGYNEQFF.

The gene calls are TRBV15 and TRBJ2-5; TRBD2 matches 14 bases. CDR3 size: 18 residues. Trimming cost V 7 bases and J 2 bases; bases outside gene matches: 12. The V gene's germline CDR1 is LNHNV and CDR2 YYDKDF (reference sequence). The chain's CDR3 is CATTITTGLAGEQETQYF. The CDR3 coding sequence is TGTGCCACCACTATCACGACGGGACTAGCGGGAGAACAAGAGACCCAGTACTTC.

V usage is TRBV2 and J usage is TRBJ1-1, with 8 bases that match TRBD1. The V gene end was trimmed by 6 bases and the J gene end by 5 bases; junction bases not matched to a gene: 5. This CDR3 spans 13 amino acids. CDR1 is SNHLY, CDR2 FYNNEI, per germline. This CDR3 is CASRLQGATEAFF. The CDR3 nucleotides read TGTGCCAGCAGGCTTCAGGGGGCAACTGAAGCTTTCTTT.

The chain uses TRBV5-1 and TRBJ1-2, with 10 bases aligning to TRBD1. From germline, CDR1 is SGHRS and CDR2 YFSETQ. The CDR3 sequence is 16 residues long. With V trimmed by 0 bases and J by 5 bases, 7 bases remained unmatched. The CDR3 nucleotides are TGCGCCAGCAGCTTGGCACCGGGACAGGGGAAATATGGCTACACCTTC. It encodes CASSLAPGQGKYGYTF.

This clone was observed a single time. This chain links TRBV5-1 with TRBJ2-5, with a weak D call TRBD1 (5 bases). The V and J ends lost 3 bases and 1 base respectively, with 22 bases between them. Germline values: CDR1 SGHRS, CDR2 YFSETQ. The CDR3 loop spans 18 amino acids. The CDR3 nucleotides read TGCGCCAGCAGCTGGCCGACAGAAGGAATCACCACCCAAGAGACCCAGTACTTC. It specifies CASSWPTEGITTQETQYF.

This clone was picked up one time. Other nucleotide sequences in the sample specify the same CDR3. The chain carries TRBV4-1 and TRBJ2-7; 10 bases match TRBD2. Germline V CDR1 and CDR2: MGHRA, YSYEKL. The V gene end was trimmed by 1 base and the J gene end by 4 bases; junction bases not matched to a gene: 4. The CDR3 totals 15 residues. The DNA for the CDR3 is TGCGCCAGCAGCCAAGGACTAGCGGGCCATTACGAGCAGTACTTC. It translates to CASSQGLAGHYEQYF.

There are a few counts of this clone. The rearrangement links TRBV5-6 to TRBJ2-4; the D is unclear. The CDR3 has 14 amino acids. V dropped 1 base and J dropped 0 bases, with 5 bases sitting between them. Germline assignment: CDR1 SGHDT and CDR2 YYEEEE. This CDR3 is CASSLPQAKNIQYF. For the CDR3, the DNA is TGTGCCAGCAGCTTGCCCCAAGCCAAAAACATTCAGTACTTC. Full variable domain (remainder filled in from reference TRBV5-6 and TRBJ2-4): DAGVTQSPTHLIKTRGQQVTLRCSPKSGHDTVSWYQQALGQGPQFIFQYYEEEERQRGNFPDRFSGHQFPNYSSELNVNALLLGDSALYLCASSLPQAKNIQYFGAGTRLSVL.

A few counts support this clone. This chain joins TRBV11-3 and TRBJ2-1, with a possible D match to TRBD1 (9 bases). The CDR3 totals 15 residues. Germline CDR1 and CDR2: SGHNT and YENEEA. Trimming removed 3 bases from V and 6 bases from J, with 15 bases in between. As DNA, the CDR3 is TGTGCCAGCAGCTTTGGACAGGGGACTAGCAATGAGCAGTTCTTC. Translation gives CASSFGQGTSNEQFF.

The chain links TRBV5-1 to TRBJ2-3; D possibly corresponds to TRBD2 (7 bases). Per germline, CDR1 SGHRS and CDR2 YFSETQ. CDR3 length equals 15 residues. The V end was cut by 4 bases, the J end by 6 bases, with 18 bases between. The CDR3 DNA is TGCGCCAGCAGCATCGAAGGGGGGGCCGGGGATACGCAGTATTTT. It codes for CASSIEGGAGDTQYF.

This clone was recorded only once. The V gene is TRBV7-9, the J gene TRBJ1-2; D uncertain. CDR3 length: 14 amino acids. The germline V gene encodes CDR1 SEHNR and CDR2 FQNEAQ (reference sequence). V dropped 3 bases and J dropped 3 bases, with 11 bases sitting between them. As DNA, the CDR3 is TGTGCCAGCAGCTTGGCGACAACATACTATGGCTACACCTTC. It specifies CASSLATTYYGYTF.

The chain joins TRBV6-5 to TRBJ2-7, with 10 bases identical to TRBD1. V shed 6 bases, J shed 0 bases, and the junction held 5 bases outside the gene matches. The CDR3 totals 15 residues. Germline V gene lookup returns CDR1 MNHEY and CDR2 SVGAGI. CDR3 residues: CASRTRDRGSYEQYF. CDR3 bases: TGTGCCAGCAGAACCCGGGACAGGGGCTCCTACGAGCAGTACTTC.

This clone has a handful of counts. The V gene is TRBV13, the J gene TRBJ2-1; 7 positions agree with TRBD1. The germline gives CDR1 PRHDT, CDR2 FYEKMQ (reference sequence). The CDR3 consists of 16 residues. J was trimmed by 0 bases and V by 4 bases; bases with no gene match: 6. The CDR3 nucleotides are TGTGCCAGCAGCTCGAAGGGGGCCGTCTCCTACAATGAGCAGTTCTTC. This translates into CASSSKGAVSYNEQFF.

This clone has just a few counts. The rearrangement links TRBV6-1 to TRBJ1-5; maybe TRBD1 (5 bases). The CDR3 consists of 13 residues. Germline V lookup: CDR1 MNHNS, CDR2 SASEGT. V was cut by 3 bases and J by 9 bases, with 12 bases left in between. CDR3 DNA: TGTGCCAGCAGTGATGGTGGGAGGGGGCCCCAGCATTTT. Protein product: CASSDGGRGPQHF.

The DNA of the CDR3 is TGTGCCAGCAGCGGACAGCGGAACACTGAAGCTTTCTTT. Translated: CASSGQRNTEAFF. The chain carries TRBV5-4 and TRBJ1-1; tentative D call: TRBD1 (6 bases). The germline gives CDR1 SGHNT, CDR2 YYREEE (reference sequence). V was trimmed by 4 bases and J by 1 base, leaving 8 bases between them. The CDR3 length is 13 residues.

This clone was detected only a few times. The chain joins TRBV11-1 to TRBJ2-7; 9 bases agree with TRBD1. Germline-derived CDR1 and CDR2 are SGHAT and FQDESV (reference sequence). The CDR3 contains 15 residues. J was trimmed by 0 bases and V by 1 base; bases with no gene match: 1. CDR3 protein: CASSLEQGASYEQYF. The CDR3 DNA sequence: TGTGCCAGCAGCTTAGAACAGGGGGCCTCCTACGAGCAGTACTTC.

This rearrangement joins TRBV3-1 (or the pseudogene TRBV3-2) to TRBJ2-3; D is perhaps TRBD2 (7 bases). Germline V gene sequence: CDR1 LGHDT, CDR2 YNNKEL (reference sequence). Trimming left V 4 bases short and J 6 bases short, with 14 bases between. The CDR3 length is 14 residues. The CDR3 nucleotides read TGTGCCAGCAGCCTCGGGGGGCCCCTCGATACGCAGTATTTT. Its translation is CASSLGGPLDTQYF.

V usage is TRBV27 and J usage is TRBJ2-7; 7 nucleotides agree with TRBD1. Losses at the gene ends were 4 bases for V and 3 bases for J; bases not matched to a gene: 6. The CDR3 length is 14 residues. Germline loops: CDR1 MNHEY, CDR2 SMNVEV (reference sequence). DNA for the CDR3: TGTGCCAGCAGTTCAGGGGGTTATCGCTACGAGCAGTACTTC. Amino acids: CASSSGGYRYEQYF.

This clone turned up a few times. This chain uses TRBV4-1 with TRBJ1-3; D gene unclear. V was clipped by 1 base and J by 1 base, with 8 bases between them. This CDR3 has 15 residues. Looked up from germline, CDR1 is MGHRA and CDR2 is YSYEKL. CDR3 nucleotides: TGCGCCAGCAGCCAAGTTCACATATCTGGAAACACCATATATTTT. Translating gives CASSQVHISGNTIYF.

CDR3 sequence: CASSQRDSSTDTQYF. The CDR3 coding sequence is TGTGCCAGCTCACAAAGGGACAGCTCCACAGATACGCAGTATTTT. The V call is TRBV18, the J call TRBJ2-3, with TRBD1 identical over 7 bases. With V trimmed by 4 bases and J by 2 bases, 6 bases remained unmatched. Germline-derived CDR1 and CDR2 are KGHSH and LQKENI. This CDR3 contains 15 residues. Drawing the rest from reference TRBV18 and TRBJ2-3, the complete variable domain is NAGVMQNPRHLVRRRGQEARLRCSPMKGHSHVYWYRQLPEEGLKFMVYLQKENIIDESGMPKERFSAEFPKEGPSILRIQQVVRGDSAAYFCASSQRDSSTDTQYFGPGTRLTVL.

The chain links TRBV2 to TRBJ2-7, with D maybe TRBD2 (5 bases). The V end lost 6 bases, the J end lost 9 bases, and 18 bases lay between the germline ends. The CDR3 has 13 amino acids. Germline CDR1 and CDR2: SNHLY and FYNNEI. The CDR3 sequence is CASSRGLTTGQYF. The DNA of the CDR3 is TGTGCCAGCAGCCGAGGACTCACTACGGGGCAGTACTTC.

The gene calls are TRBV7-3 and TRBJ2-1; 9 nucleotides line up with TRBD2. The CDR3 sequence is 14 residues long. With V trimmed by 4 bases and J by 7 bases, 5 bases remained unmatched. Germline assignment: CDR1 SGHTA and CDR2 FQGTGA. The DNA of the CDR3 is TGTGCCAGCAGCTCCCTAGCGGGAATGAATGAGCAGTTCTTC. Translation gives CASSSLAGMNEQFF.

This rearrangement joins TRBV29-1 to TRBJ2-5, with 11 bases that match TRBD1. Germline trimming cut 6 bases from V and 5 bases from J; bases unmatched to any gene: 5. Germline V gene sequence: CDR1 SQVTM, CDR2 ANQGSEA. This CDR3 contains 13 residues. CDR3 region: CSVGQGARETQYF. The CDR3 nucleotides are TGCAGCGTCGGACAGGGGGCCCGGGAGACCCAGTACTTC.

The J gene is TRBJ1-2, the V gene TRBV13; TRBD1 agrees at 9 bases. This CDR3 spans 15 amino acids. Germline V lookup: CDR1 PRHDT, CDR2 FYEKMQ (reference sequence). The junction had 6 bases not matched to a gene; V was cut back by 5 bases and J by 2 bases. The CDR3 sequence: CASSIKGTGNYGYTF. CDR3 nucleotides: TGTGCCAGCAGCATTAAGGGGACAGGGAACTATGGCTACACCTTC.

The chain uses TRBV2 and TRBJ1-1; TRBD1 agrees at 7 bases. CDR1 and CDR2 (germline): SNHLY, FYNNEI. V was clipped by 6 bases and J by 1 base; unmatched bases: 8. This CDR3 has 15 amino acids. In DNA, the CDR3 is TGTGCCAGCAGCCTCAGGGGGAACGGGAACACTGAAGCTTTCTTT. It is translated as CASSLRGNGNTEAFF.

The gene calls are TRBV27 and TRBJ2-7; 7 bases are a match to TRBD1. CDR1 is MNHEY, CDR2 SMNVEV, per germline (reference sequence). V lost 5 bases to trimming and J lost 6 bases; unmatched junction nucleotides: 7. The CDR3 spans 13 residues. Here the CDR3 reads CASSHTGDAEQYF. The CDR3 nucleotides read TGTGCCAGCAGTCATACAGGGGATGCCGAGCAGTACTTC.